One and the same sample provided the 28 T cell receptor beta chains below, sequenced in a study of blood T cell repertoires in COVID-19. Assay used: immunoSEQ multiplex PCR; TCRdb lists only in-frame clones, some missing. The table lists under 150,000 clones, 84% of them singletons. The sample was peripheral blood. Every receptor here comes from a human donor in a cohort sampled during active COVID-19.

This clone was seen once. V gene TRBV29-1 combines with J gene TRBJ1-1; TRBD1 agrees at 8 bases. This CDR3 contains 15 residues. V gave up 4 bases and J gave up 1 base; unmatched junction bases: 8. Germline values: CDR1 SQVTM, CDR2 ANQGSEA. The CDR3 is CSVAYTGTGNTEAFF. In nucleotides, the CDR3 is TGCAGCGTTGCTTACACCGGGACAGGGAACACTGAAGCTTTCTTT.

The chain is built from TRBV10-2 and TRBJ1-6, with D possibly TRBD1 on 6 matching bases. From germline, CDR1 is WSHSY and CDR2 SAAADI. V shed 1 base and J shed 10 bases, with 14 bases lying between them. The CDR3 spans 15 residues. CDR3 in amino acids: CASSEYTGSGSPLHF. CDR3 DNA: TGCGCCAGCAGTGAGTATACAGGGTCAGGATCACCCCTCCACTTT.

V is TRBV21-1 and J is TRBJ2-2; TRBD2, the table's D call, was not compared with the DNA. TRBV21-1 counts as a pseudogene. The CDR3 runs to 18 residues. CDR3 nucleotide sequence: TGTGCCAGCAGCAAAACCGCAGGACTACCCGAGACTACCGGGGAGCTGTTTTTT. Protein: CASSKTAGLPETTGELFF.

The chain couples TRBV18 to TRBJ1-6, with D perhaps matching TRBD1 (5 bases). The CDR3 sequence is 14 residues long. Deletions cut 1 base from V and 6 bases from J, with 7 bases between. Germline CDR1 reads KGHSH; CDR2 reads LQKENI. The CDR3 coding sequence is TGTGCCAGCTCACCACAACAGGTTAATTCACCCCTCCACTTT. Amino acids: CASSPQQVNSPLHF.

The chain is built from TRBV9 and TRBJ2-5; TRBD2 agrees at 7 bases. CDR3 size: 15 residues. V lost 4 bases, J lost 4 bases, and 10 bases stayed unmatched. Germline loops: CDR1 SGDLS, CDR2 YYNGEE. The CDR3 nucleotides read TGTGCCAGCAGCCCAGACGGGAGGTGGGGAGAGACCCAGTACTTC. Its translation is CASSPDGRWGETQYF.

The chain carries TRBV18 and TRBJ2-2; 8 nucleotides line up with TRBD2. Germline lookup yields CDR1 KGHSH and CDR2 LQKENI. The J segment lost 2 bases and the V segment lost 1 base, leaving 3 bases of the junction unmatched. The CDR3 is made up of 16 amino acids. This CDR3 is CASSPQSGGNTGELFF. Written as DNA, the CDR3 is TGTGCCAGCTCACCACAGAGCGGGGGCAACACCGGGGAGCTGTTTTTT.

This clone was observed once. This chain links TRBV15 with TRBJ2-1, with 9 positions matching TRBD1. This CDR3 region has 17 residues. Germline assignment: CDR1 LNHNV and CDR2 YYDKDF (reference sequence). After removal of 0 bases from V and 8 bases from J, the junction contained 11 bases not matched to a gene. CDR3: CATSRDPDRGGIDEQFF. CDR3 DNA sequence: TGTGCCACCAGCAGAGATCCGGACAGGGGAGGAATCGATGAGCAGTTCTTC.

V and J are TRBV27 and TRBJ1-2, with 10 bases identical to TRBD1. The CDR3 contains 13 residues. The V gene's germline CDR1 is MNHEY and CDR2 SMNVEV (reference sequence). Trimming took 6 bases from V and 6 from J; bases not matched to a gene: 4. The CDR3 loop is CASSRGQGNGYTF. CDR3 sequence (DNA): TGTGCCAGCAGCCGGGGACAGGGGAATGGCTACACCTTC.

The CDR3 bases are TGTGCCAGCAGCTTAGGAGGGACAGGGGCTAACTATGGCTACACCTTC. It codes for CASSLGGTGANYGYTF. The chain has TRBV7-8 and TRBJ1-2; TRBD1 aligns across 10 bases. Per the germline V gene, CDR1 is SGHVS and CDR2 is FQNEAQ. The CDR3 length is 16 residues. V was pared by 1 base and J by 0 bases, with 2 bases of the junction left unmatched.

The gene calls are TRBV3-1 (or the pseudogene TRBV3-2) and TRBJ1-1; D ambiguous. V dropped 4 bases and J dropped 1 base, with 16 bases sitting between them. The CDR3 length is 16 residues. The V gene's germline CDR1 is LGHDT and CDR2 YNNKEL (reference sequence). The chain's CDR3 is CASSLSQAVKNTEAFF. The CDR3, as DNA: TGTGCCAGCAGCCTCAGCCAGGCCGTAAAGAACACTGAAGCTTTCTTT.

This clone has only a few counts. The J gene is TRBJ2-7, the V gene TRBV7-9; D perhaps matches TRBD1 (5 bases). V was shortened by 5 bases and J by 7 bases, with 12 bases between the two germline ends. From germline, CDR1 is SEHNR and CDR2 FQNEAQ (reference sequence). The CDR3 has 12 residues. The CDR3 spells CASSPRPGEQYF. The CDR3 bases are TGTGCCAGCAGCCCCCGACCAGGGGAGCAGTACTTC. The whole variable domain, remainder taken from reference TRBV7-9 and TRBJ2-7, is DTGVSQNPRHKITKRGQNVTFRCDPISEHNRLYWYRQTLGQGPEFLTYFQNEAQLEKSRLLSDRFSAERPKGSFSTLEIQRTEQGDSAMYLCASSPRPGEQYFGPGTRLTVT.

This clone was observed a handful of times. The J gene is TRBJ1-6, the V gene TRBV27; D might be TRBD1 (6 bases). Germline CDR1 is MNHEY and CDR2 is SMNVEV (reference sequence). V lost 2 bases and J lost 1, with 15 bases in between. The CDR3 sequence is 18 residues long. In nucleotides, the CDR3 is TGTGCCAGCAGTTTAACACTTAACAGGGTGTCCTATAATTCACCCCTCCACTTT. Its protein is CASSLTLNRVSYNSPLHF.

This sequence joins TRBV19 and TRBJ2-5, with 7 bases aligning to TRBD1. In germline, CDR1 is LNHDA, CDR2 SQIVND (reference sequence). J lost 1 base, V lost 8 bases, and 19 bases had no gene match. CDR3 length: 18 residues. In nucleotides, the CDR3 is TGTGCCAGTCAAGAAGGAACCGGGACAGCGAACCTCCAAGAGACCCAGTACTTC. It specifies CASQEGTGTANLQETQYF.

The gene calls are TRBV6-8 and TRBJ2-5, with TRBD2 matching 9 bases. The V and J ends lost 0 bases and 1 base, in that order; junction bases with no gene match: 3. The germline CDR1 and CDR2 sequences are MNHGY and SAAAGT. There are 16 residues in the CDR3. CDR3 bases: TGTGCCAGCAGTTACTCGCAGCGGGGGGCCCAAGAGACCCAGTACTTC. Amino acids: CASSYSQRGAQETQYF.

The genes are TRBV4-1 and TRBJ1-6; weak D call: TRBD1 (5 bases). Germline CDR1 and CDR2: MGHRA and YSYEKL. Trimming shortened V by 4 bases and J by 7 bases, and 17 bases separated the two germline ends. This CDR3 region has 16 residues. In DNA, the CDR3 is TGCGCCAGCAGCCGAGACCCTCCGGGGGGAAATTCACCCCTCCACTTT. This sequence encodes CASSRDPPGGNSPLHF.

This clone was recorded many times. V gene TRBV27 combines with J gene TRBJ1-2, with D maybe TRBD1 (6 bases). The CDR3 length is 15 residues. V was trimmed by 3 bases and J by 4 bases, leaving 15 bases between them. CDR1 and CDR2 (germline): MNHEY, SMNVEV (reference sequence). CDR3 in amino acids: CASSFRQGSTYGYTF. CDR3 sequence (DNA): TGTGCCAGCAGTTTTCGGCAGGGGAGTACCTATGGCTACACCTTC.

The sample holds a few counts of this clone. The CDR3 protein is CASSFKPQRGYYEQYF. In DNA form, the CDR3 reads TGTGCCAGCAGCTTTAAGCCCCAGCGGGGATACTACGAGCAGTACTTC. The chain links TRBV3-1 (or the pseudogene TRBV3-2) to TRBJ2-7; TRBD2 agrees at 7 bases. Germline V lookup: CDR1 LGHDT, CDR2 YNNKEL (reference sequence). The CDR3 loop spans 16 amino acids. V shed 5 bases, J shed 3 bases, and the junction held 13 bases outside the gene matches.

The V call is TRBV2, the J call TRBJ1-1, with D maybe TRBD1 (5 bases). CDR3 length equals 15 residues. CDR1 and CDR2 (germline): SNHLY, FYNNEI. The V end lost 0 bases, the J end lost 5 bases, and 13 bases lay between the germline ends. DNA for the CDR3: TGTGCCAGCAGTGAAGCCGCCCCAGGGTGGACTGAAGCTTTCTTT. It encodes CASSEAAPGWTEAFF.

The chain recombines TRBV3-1 (or the pseudogene TRBV3-2) with TRBJ1-1, with D possibly being TRBD1 (6 bases). There are 16 residues in the CDR3. With 4 bases removed from V and 0 bases from J, the gap between germline ends came to 15 bases. Germline V CDR1 and CDR2: LGHDT, YNNKEL (reference sequence). CDR3 sequence reads: CASSPPGQLMNTEAFF. The CDR3 nucleotides read TGTGCCAGCAGCCCACCGGGACAACTAATGAACACTGAAGCTTTCTTT.

The chain couples TRBV2 to TRBJ2-2; TRBD2 is a possible D gene (7 bases). The V gene lost 6 bases and the J gene lost 0 bases, with 8 bases spanning the gap. CDR1 and CDR2 from the germline V gene are SNHLY and FYNNEI. This CDR3 has 14 amino acids. This CDR3 is CASRGGPNTGELFF. DNA for the CDR3: TGTGCCAGCAGGGGGGGGCCGAACACCGGGGAGCTGTTTTTT.

The chain links TRBV5-6 to TRBJ2-3, with 8 bases identical to TRBD2. This CDR3 spans 19 amino acids. Germline V gene sequence: CDR1 SGHDT, CDR2 YYEEEE. The ends lost 0 bases at V and 2 bases at J; junction bases unmatched: 14. The CDR3 DNA reads TGTGCCAGCAGCTTGGTTGAGACTAGCGCTCGTAAGCTCACAGATACGCAGTATTTT. Encoded protein: CASSLVETSARKLTDTQYF.

This clone was counted once. CDR3 sequence reads: CASSYVRQNYGYTF. CDR3 DNA: TGTGCCAGCAGTTACGTGAGACAGAACTATGGCTACACCTTC. The chain has TRBV6-2 or TRBV6-3 and TRBJ1-2; tentatively, D is TRBD1 (5 bases). Germline V gives CDR1 MNHEY, CDR2 SVGEGT. V was cut by 2 bases and J by 2 bases, with 9 bases left in between. This CDR3 comprises 14 residues.

The rearrangement uses TRBV9 and TRBJ2-2; 9 bases fit TRBD1. Germline V gives CDR1 SGDLS, CDR2 YYNGEE. The CDR3 contains 16 residues. J gave up 1 base and V 4 bases, and 5 bases lay outside the gene matches. CDR3 in amino acids: CASSPQTGGNTGELFF. For the CDR3, the DNA is TGTGCCAGCAGCCCACAGACAGGGGGGAACACCGGGGAGCTGTTTTTT.

The chain has TRBV5-1 and TRBJ2-3, with D maybe TRBD2 (5 bases). Germline assignment: CDR1 SGHRS and CDR2 YFSETQ. Trimming left V 1 base short and J 7 bases short, with 10 bases between. This CDR3 comprises 13 residues. For the CDR3, the DNA is TGCGCCAGCAGCTTGAATCAGCGGTATACGCAGTATTTT. Amino acid sequence: CASSLNQRYTQYF.

The rearrangement joins TRBV6-5 to TRBJ2-3, with 7 bases fitting TRBD1. Germline CDR1 reads MNHEY; CDR2 reads SVGAGI. The CDR3 extends over 14 amino acids. V was clipped by 6 bases and J by 2 bases; unmatched bases: 5. The CDR3 region is CASRVTGHTDTQYF. CDR3 coding DNA: TGTGCCAGCAGGGTGACAGGGCACACAGATACGCAGTATTTT.

In its sample, this clone was seen a few times. The rearrangement links TRBV7-2 to TRBJ2-1; possible D gene TRBD2, 5 bases. There are 14 residues in the CDR3. From germline, CDR1 is SGHTA and CDR2 FQGNSA. Trimming cost V 5 bases and J 4 bases, with 12 bases left between them. This CDR3 is CASSPPGRYNEQFF. The CDR3 nucleotides read TGTGCCAGCAGCCCACCGGGGAGATACAATGAGCAGTTCTTC.

The chain links TRBV5-1 to TRBJ1-2; possible D gene TRBD1, 5 bases. The V gene lost 4 bases and the J gene lost 7 bases, with 14 bases spanning the gap. The V gene's germline CDR1 is SGHRS and CDR2 YFSETQ. The CDR3 loop spans 13 amino acids. DNA for the CDR3: TGCGCCAGCAGCGGGGAGGGACTAAGTGGCTACACCTTC. It yields the protein CASSGEGLSGYTF.

This clone was detected only a few times. J is TRBJ1-1 and V is TRBV13; TRBD1 agrees at 10 bases. Germline V CDR1 and CDR2: PRHDT, FYEKMQ (reference sequence). This CDR3 is built from 15 residues. Trimming at V came to 5 bases and at J to 7 bases, leaving 10 bases not matched to a gene. CDR3 sequence (DNA): TGTGCCAGCAGCACGACAGGGGGCGCAAAGGATGAAGCTTTCTTT. Protein: CASSTTGGAKDEAFF. Based on the CDR3 plus reference TRBV13 and TRBJ1-1, the full variable domain is AAGVIQSPRHLIKEKRETATLKCYPIPRHDTVYWYQQGPGQDPQFLISFYEKMQSDKGSIPDRFSAQQFSDYHSELNMSSLELGDSALYFCASSTTGGAKDEAFFGQGTRLTVV.